The entry that follows covers one T cell receptor beta chain sequence. The data were taken from a study of blood T cell repertoires in COVID-19. In the study overall: Both acute and convalescent COVID-19 samples were obtained from the United States, Italy and Spain. PBMCs, B-cell-depleted T cells, or T cells were the source of the cDNA or gDNA that made up the material.

Methods used by the authors: Amplifying reference gene primers gave estimates of nucleated cell counts. Clones were read by immunoSEQ multiplex PCR, and TCRdb kept only the in-frame ones, dropping some. That table furnishes V, J and clone size, whereas the DNA furnished D and trimming. The table includes over 200,000 clones, about 89% detected once. The origin of this receptor is a woman aged 40 to 50 with acute or convalescent COVID-19. The sequenced sample consisted of peripheral blood.

For the CDR3, the DNA is TGTGCCAGCAGCGAACTGGACAGGTCCAAAAACATTCAGTACTTC. Encoded protein: CASSELDRSKNIQYF. This sequence joins TRBV2 and TRBJ2-4, with 7 positions matching TRBD1. After removal of 6 bases from V and 2 bases from J, the junction contained 7 bases not matched to a gene. The CDR3 contains 15 residues. Per the germline V gene, CDR1 is SNHLY and CDR2 is FYNNEI.